The clone carrying this T cell receptor (beta chain) was counted a single time. No antigen is known for it. This record belongs to a study of T cell responses to AZD1222 COVID-19 vaccine. Profiled with immunoSEQ multiplex PCR; TCRdb holds only in-frame clones, not every one. The table records about 120,000 clones, about 92% of them present only once. The CDR3 is 15 amino acids. V dropped 7 bases and J dropped 9; count of bases not matched to a gene: 12. CDR1 and CDR2 from the germline V gene are LNHDA and SQIVND (reference sequence). Study-level results: Unmutated variant regions reportedly attract nearly half of all spike-specific TCRs. Distributed over spike, vaccine-associated CD4 TCRs predominated at 160-218 and 743-854. Baseline serostatus was positive in only a handful of AZD1222 recipients.

This material consisted of peripheral blood, taken 28 days after the second AZD1222 dose. The TCR comes from an adult who received the AZD1222 COVID-19 vaccine. The rearrangement links TRBV19 to TRBJ2-1, with 10 bases lining up with TRBD1. The chain's CDR3 is CASNVRGTGDSEQFF. The CDR3 region has the DNA TGTGCCAGTAACGTAAGGGGGACAGGGGATAGTGAGCAGTTCTTC.